The rows below give T cell receptor beta chains drawn from one sample of a study of T cells in tuberculosis. Profiled with immunoSEQ multiplex PCR; TCRdb holds only in-frame clones, not every one. The repertoire holds 20,000 to 25,000 clones, 95% to 98% seen once, with more than 5.5% in the top ten. Sample: PBMCs. The receptors were gathered from a donor between 10 and 35 years old with latent tuberculosis or without tuberculosis infection. Both conserved end residues are trimmed from each CDR3.

J,V,CDR3
TRBJ1-4,TRBV27,ASSPLNEKLF
TRBJ2-6,TRBV4-3,ASSQGQGLSGANVLT
TRBJ2-2,TRBV7-6,ASSPGLAGAEDTGELF
TRBJ1-2,TRBV19,ASSSRSYGYT
TRBJ2-5,TRBV7-8,ASSPSQRVRPQETQY
TRBJ2-1,TRBV5-8,ASSYPEGTTLYNEQF
TRBJ2-2,TRBV7-6,ASSYLAGTNTGELF
TRBJ1-1,TRBV11-2,ASSFPVGAAMNTEAF
TRBJ2-3,TRBV30,AWTGGPADTQY
TRBJ2-1,TRBV15,ATSRPSAGTGGNEQF
TRBJ1-1,TRBV9,ASSVIQGRWRTEAF
TRBJ2-7,TRBV7-8,ASSFGLAGVNEQY
TRBJ1-1,TRBV6-6,ASRLQGGGTEAF
TRBJ1-4,TRBV6-1,ASLRAFNEKLF
TRBJ2-7,TRBV29-1,SVTQVNSYEQY
TRBJ1-1,TRBV30,AWSARTGG
TRBJ2-2,TRBV4-3,ASSQGAAVNTGELF
TRBJ2-3,TRBV14,ASSQGGRPYSTDTQY
TRBJ1-2,TRBV29-1,SVDPVVDRNYGYT
TRBJ2-1,TRBV15,ATSRGLADHNEQF
TRBJ1-2,TRBV2,ASFRGIRGNDGYT
TRBJ2-1,TRBV5-1,ASSPGQGGWNEQF
TRBJ1-5,TRBV5-1,ASALTPDGGSNQPQH
TRBJ2-3,TRBV5-1,ASSFTSPADTQY
TRBJ2-1,TRBV21-1,ASSKAKGDNEQF
TRBJ2-7,TRBV5-1,ASSWSGLAEQY
TRBJ2-7,TRBV5-1,ASSPVLGHEQY
TRBJ2-1,TRBV29-1,AGGDSSYNEQF
TRBJ2-7,TRBV9,ASSRLGSIYEQY
TRBJ2-7,TRBV25-1,ASRSETPPYEQY
TRBJ1-5,TRBV6-4,ASSERSNQPQH
TRBJ2-6,TRBV6-6,ASNNRGSGANVLT
TRBJ1-1,TRBV6-1,ASSEWVRRVDTEAF
TRBJ1-1,TRBV10-3,AISLQGSEAF
TRBJ1-1,TRBV6-5,ASSYFLGGNEAF
TRBJ2-2,TRBV30,AWSGLAGGTGELF
TRBJ2-7,TRBV14,ASSQGFRVNYEQY
TRBJ2-7,TRBV25-1,ASSEASAFEEQY
TRBJ1-2,TRBV21-1,ASSKGTANYGYT
TRBJ1-2,TRBV16,ASSQSATAGGYT
TRBJ1-4,TRBV5-5,ASSPRRDSNEKLF
TRBJ2-5,TRBV27,ASSPRQTLQETQY
TRBJ2-7,TRBV9,ASSLDSPYEQY
TRBJ1-1,TRBV5-4,ASSLDRVVAEAF
TRBJ1-2,TRBV5-1,ASSYKQDLGYT
TRBJ2-7,TRBV27,ASAPSGATYEQY
TRBJ2-7,TRBV13,ASSFETGAVGYEQY
TRBJ2-2,TRBV12-5,ASGLVRGTGDDEAGELF
TRBJ2-1,TRBV29-1,SGTYKRGVRNEQF
TRBJ1-2,TRBV4-2,ASSQDHGYGYT
TRBJ2-1,TRBV6-5,ASNDIAGGEQF